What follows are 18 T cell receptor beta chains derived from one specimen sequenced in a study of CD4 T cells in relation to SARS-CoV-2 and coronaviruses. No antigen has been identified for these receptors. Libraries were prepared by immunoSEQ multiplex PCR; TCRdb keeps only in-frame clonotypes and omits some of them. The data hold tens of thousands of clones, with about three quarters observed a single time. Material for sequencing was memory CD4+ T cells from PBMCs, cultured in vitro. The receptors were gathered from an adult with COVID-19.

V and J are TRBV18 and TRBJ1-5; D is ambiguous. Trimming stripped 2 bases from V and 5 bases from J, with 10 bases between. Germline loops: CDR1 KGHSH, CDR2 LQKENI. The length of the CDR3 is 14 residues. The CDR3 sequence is CASSPSATHQPQHF. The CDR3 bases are TGTGCCAGCTCACCATCTGCGACCCATCAGCCCCAGCATTTT. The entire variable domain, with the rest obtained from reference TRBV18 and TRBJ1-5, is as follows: NAGVMQNPRHLVRRRGQEARLRCSPMKGHSHVYWYRQLPEEGLKFMVYLQKENIIDESGMPKERFSAEFPKEGPSILRIQQVVRGDSAAYFCASSPSATHQPQHFGDGTRLSIL.

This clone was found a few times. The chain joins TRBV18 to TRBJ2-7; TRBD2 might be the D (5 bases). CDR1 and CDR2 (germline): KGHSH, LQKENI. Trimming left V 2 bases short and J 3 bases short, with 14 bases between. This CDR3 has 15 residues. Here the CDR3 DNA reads TGTGCCAGCTCACCAGATACGCGGGCTGGCTACGAGCAGTACTTC. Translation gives CASSPDTRAGYEQYF.

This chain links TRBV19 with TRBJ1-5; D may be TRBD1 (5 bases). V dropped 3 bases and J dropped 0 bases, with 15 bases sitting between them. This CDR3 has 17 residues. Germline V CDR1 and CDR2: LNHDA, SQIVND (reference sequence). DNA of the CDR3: TGTGCCAGTAGTATCCGGGGACCTTCTCTTAGCAATCAGCCCCAGCATTTT. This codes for CASSIRGPSLSNQPQHF.

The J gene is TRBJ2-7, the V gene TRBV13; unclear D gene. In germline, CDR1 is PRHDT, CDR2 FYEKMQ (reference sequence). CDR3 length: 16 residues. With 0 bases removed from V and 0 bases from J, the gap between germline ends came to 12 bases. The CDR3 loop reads CASSLGAFSSSYEQYF. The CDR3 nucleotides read TGTGCCAGCAGCTTAGGGGCCTTCTCGAGCTCCTACGAGCAGTACTTC.

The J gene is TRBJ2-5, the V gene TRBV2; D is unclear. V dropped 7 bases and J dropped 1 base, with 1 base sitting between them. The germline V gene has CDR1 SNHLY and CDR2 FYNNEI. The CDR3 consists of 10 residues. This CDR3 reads CASTQETQYF. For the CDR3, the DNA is TGTGCCAGCACCCAAGAGACCCAGTACTTC.

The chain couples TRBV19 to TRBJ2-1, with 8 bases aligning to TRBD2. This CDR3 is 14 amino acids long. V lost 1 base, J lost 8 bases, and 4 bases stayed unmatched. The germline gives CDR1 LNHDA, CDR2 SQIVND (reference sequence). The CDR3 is CASSIAGGPDEQFF. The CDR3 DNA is TGTGCCAGTAGTATAGCGGGAGGGCCGGATGAGCAGTTCTTC. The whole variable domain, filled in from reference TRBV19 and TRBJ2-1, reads DGGITQSPKYLFRKEGQNVTLSCEQNLNHDAMYWYRQDPGQGLRLIYYSQIVNDFQKGDIAEGYSVSREKKESFPLTVTSAQKNPTAFYLCASSIAGGPDEQFFGPGTRLTVL.

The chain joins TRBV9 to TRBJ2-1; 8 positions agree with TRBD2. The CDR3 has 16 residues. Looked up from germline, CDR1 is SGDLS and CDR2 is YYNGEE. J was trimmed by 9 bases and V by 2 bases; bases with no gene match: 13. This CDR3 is CASSVSGLGGLSEQFF. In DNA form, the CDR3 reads TGTGCCAGCAGCGTGTCGGGACTAGGGGGTCTTAGTGAGCAGTTCTTC.

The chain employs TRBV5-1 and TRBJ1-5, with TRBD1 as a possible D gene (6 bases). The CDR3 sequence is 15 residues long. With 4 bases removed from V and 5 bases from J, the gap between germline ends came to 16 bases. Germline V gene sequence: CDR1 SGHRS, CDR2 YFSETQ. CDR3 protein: CASSPGGAGYQPQHF. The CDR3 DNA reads TGCGCCAGCAGCCCGGGGGGGGCAGGCTATCAGCCCCAGCATTTT.

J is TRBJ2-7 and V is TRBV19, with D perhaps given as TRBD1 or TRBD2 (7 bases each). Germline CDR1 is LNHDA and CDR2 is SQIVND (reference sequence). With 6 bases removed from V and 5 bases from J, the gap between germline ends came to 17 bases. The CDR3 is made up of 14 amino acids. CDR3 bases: TGTGCCAGTAGCCCCCGGGACAGCGGGAACGAGCAGTACTTC. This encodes CASSPRDSGNEQYF. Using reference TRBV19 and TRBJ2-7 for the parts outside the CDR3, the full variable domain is DGGITQSPKYLFRKEGQNVTLSCEQNLNHDAMYWYRQDPGQGLRLIYYSQIVNDFQKGDIAEGYSVSREKKESFPLTVTSAQKNPTAFYLCASSPRDSGNEQYFGPGTRLTVT.

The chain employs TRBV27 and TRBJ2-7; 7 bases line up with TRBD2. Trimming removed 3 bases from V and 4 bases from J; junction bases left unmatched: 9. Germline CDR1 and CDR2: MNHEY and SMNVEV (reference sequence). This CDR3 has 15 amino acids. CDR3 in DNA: TGTGCCAGCAGTTTTAACGAGGGAGGGAGGTACGAGCAGTACTTC. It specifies CASSFNEGGRYEQYF.

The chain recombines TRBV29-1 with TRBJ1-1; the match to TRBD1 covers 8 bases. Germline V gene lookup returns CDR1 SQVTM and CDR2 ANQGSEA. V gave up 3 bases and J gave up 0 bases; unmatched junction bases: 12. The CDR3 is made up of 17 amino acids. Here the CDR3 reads CSVDGEVGQGMNTEAFF. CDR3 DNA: TGCAGCGTTGACGGAGAGGTCGGACAGGGCATGAACACTGAAGCTTTCTTT.

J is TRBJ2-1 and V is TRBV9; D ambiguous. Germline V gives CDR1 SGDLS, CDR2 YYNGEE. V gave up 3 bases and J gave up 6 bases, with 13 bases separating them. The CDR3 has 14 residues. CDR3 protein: CASSEGSWGNEQFF. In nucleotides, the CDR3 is TGTGCCAGCAGCGAGGGATCTTGGGGCAATGAGCAGTTCTTC.

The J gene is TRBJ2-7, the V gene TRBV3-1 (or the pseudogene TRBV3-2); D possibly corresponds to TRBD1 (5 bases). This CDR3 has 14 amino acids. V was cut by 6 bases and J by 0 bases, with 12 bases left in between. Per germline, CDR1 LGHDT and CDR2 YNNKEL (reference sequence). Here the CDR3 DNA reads TGTGCCAGCAGTACCTGGGGCGCCTCCTACGAGCAGTACTTC. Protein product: CASSTWGASYEQYF.

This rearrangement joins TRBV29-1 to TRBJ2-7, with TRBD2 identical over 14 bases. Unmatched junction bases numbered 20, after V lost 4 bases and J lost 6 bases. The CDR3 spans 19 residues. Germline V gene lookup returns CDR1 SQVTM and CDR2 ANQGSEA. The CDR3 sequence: CSVGGGVGLAGARLGEQYF. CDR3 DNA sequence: TGCAGCGTTGGTGGGGGCGTGGGACTAGCGGGAGCCCGTCTAGGCGAGCAGTACTTC.

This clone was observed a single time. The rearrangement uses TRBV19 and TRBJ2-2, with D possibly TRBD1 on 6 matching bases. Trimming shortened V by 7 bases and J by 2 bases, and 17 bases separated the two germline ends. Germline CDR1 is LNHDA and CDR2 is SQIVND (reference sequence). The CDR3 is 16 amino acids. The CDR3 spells CASIPFGRGNTGELFF. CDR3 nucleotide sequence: TGTGCCAGTATCCCCTTTGGCAGGGGAAACACCGGGGAGCTGTTTTTT.

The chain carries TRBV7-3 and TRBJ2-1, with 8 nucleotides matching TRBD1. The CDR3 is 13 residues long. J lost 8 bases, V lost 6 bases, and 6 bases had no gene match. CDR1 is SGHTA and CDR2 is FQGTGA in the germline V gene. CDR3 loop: CASSSTGADEQFF. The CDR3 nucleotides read TGTGCCAGCAGTTCGACAGGGGCGGATGAGCAGTTCTTC.

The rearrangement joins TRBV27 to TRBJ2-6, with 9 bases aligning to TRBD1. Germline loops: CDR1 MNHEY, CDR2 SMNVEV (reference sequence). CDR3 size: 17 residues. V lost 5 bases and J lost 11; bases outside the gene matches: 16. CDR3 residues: CASSPRPQGAPIYVLTF. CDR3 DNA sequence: TGTGCCAGCAGTCCCAGACCACAGGGGGCGCCCATCTACGTCCTGACTTTC.

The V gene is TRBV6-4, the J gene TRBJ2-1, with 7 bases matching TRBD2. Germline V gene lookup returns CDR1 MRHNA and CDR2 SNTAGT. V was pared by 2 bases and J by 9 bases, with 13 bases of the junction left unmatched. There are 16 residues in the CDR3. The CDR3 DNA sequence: TGTGCCAGCAGTGACCGAACTAGCGATTCATCCGGTGAGCAGTTCTTC. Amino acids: CASSDRTSDSSGEQFF.